What follows are 24 T cell receptor beta chains derived from one specimen sequenced in a study of blood T cells in healthy people across ages. The authors ran a second PCR of roughly 6 to 12 cycles using a sample-barcoded 5' primer and a J-beta primer mix. TCRdb passed the 5' RACE reads through MiXCR, listing each CDR3 protein once. The table lists around 2 million distinct CDR3 sequences, approximately 40% of them singletons. Sequencing was done on a sample of blood. The receptors originated from a human donor in good health.

The chain employs TRBV5-5 and TRBJ2-3; 9 nucleotides line up with TRBD1. Germline V gene data show CDR1 as SGHKS and CDR2 as YYEKEE (reference sequence). The CDR3 sequence is 16 residues long. The V gene end was trimmed by 2 bases and the J gene end by 0 bases; junction bases not matched to a gene: 4. The CDR3 protein is CASSFTGGTSTDTQYF. The CDR3 DNA sequence: TGTGCCAGCAGCTTCACAGGGGGCACAAGCACAGATACGCAGTATTTT.

The sample holds a few counts of this clonotype. This chain links TRBV20-1 with TRBJ1-2; tentative D call: TRBD1 (6 bases). CDR1 and CDR2 from the germline V gene are DFQATT and SNEGSKA (reference sequence). CDR3 length equals 12 residues. V was shortened by 2 bases and J by 4 bases, with 8 bases between the two germline ends. CDR3 bases: TGCAGTGCTAGACAGGGGATCTATGGCTACACCTTC. It encodes CSARQGIYGYTF.

This clonotype was counted at least ten times. The J gene is TRBJ2-1, the V gene TRBV2; D is ambiguous. There are 14 residues in the CDR3. Trimming left V 5 bases short and J 7 bases short, with 15 bases between. Germline V lookup: CDR1 SNHLY, CDR2 FYNNEI. As DNA, the CDR3 is TGTGCCAGCAGTCCCAGAAGAGAGACGAATGAGCAGTTCTTC. Translation gives CASSPRRETNEQFF.

A few counts support this clonotype. The chain employs TRBV7-9 and TRBJ2-7; D is ambiguous. From germline, CDR1 is SEHNR and CDR2 FQNEAQ (reference sequence). CDR3 length: 10 amino acids. Trimming removed 5 bases at V and 7 bases at J, with 6 bases between. CDR3 sequence: CASSPREQYF. The CDR3, as DNA: TGTGCCAGCAGCCCGAGGGAGCAGTACTTC.

This clonotype appeared a few times. This chain joins TRBV7-3 and TRBJ2-1; D unresolved. V dropped 2 bases and J dropped 0 bases, with 8 bases sitting between them. The CDR3 spans 15 residues. Germline CDR1 is SGHTA and CDR2 is FQGTGA. The CDR3: CASSLAYTSYNEQFF. DNA of the CDR3: TGTGCCAGCAGCTTAGCGTACACCTCCTACAATGAGCAGTTCTTC.

The V and J genes are TRBV5-1 and TRBJ2-7, with 7 nucleotides matching TRBD1. Germline trimming cut 4 bases from V and 5 bases from J; bases unmatched to any gene: 6. The CDR3 is 13 amino acids. CDR1 SGHRS and CDR2 YFSETQ come from the germline V gene. As DNA, the CDR3 is TGCGCCAGCAGCCTCACAGGGGACGACGAGCAGTACTTC. The encoded protein is CASSLTGDDEQYF.

This clonotype occurred a few times. The V call is TRBV10-3, the J call TRBJ2-5; a possible D gene is TRBD1 (6 bases). The CDR3 contains 13 residues. The germline V gene has CDR1 ENHRY and CDR2 SYGVKD. The V and J ends lost 6 bases and 4 bases respectively, with 12 bases between them. The CDR3 reads CAIRQGRGETQYF. CDR3 bases: TGTGCCATCAGGCAGGGGCGCGGAGAGACCCAGTACTTC.

This clonotype was recorded a few times. The V and J genes are TRBV4-1 and TRBJ1-1; possible D gene TRBD1, 5 bases. The V and J ends lost 3 bases and 8 bases respectively, with 10 bases between them. Germline V gene lookup returns CDR1 MGHRA and CDR2 YSYEKL. This CDR3 has 12 residues. CDR3 protein: CASSQRGVEAFF. The CDR3 DNA reads TGCGCCAGCAGCCAGAGGGGCGTCGAAGCTTTCTTT.

The rearrangement links TRBV20-1 to TRBJ2-7; the D gene is possibly TRBD1 (6 bases). V dropped 5 bases and J dropped 4 bases, with 21 bases sitting between them. Per the germline V gene, CDR1 is DFQATT and CDR2 is SNEGSKA (reference sequence). The CDR3 extends over 15 amino acids. The CDR3 sequence: CSAGNRDPFVYEQYF. As DNA, the CDR3 is TGCAGTGCTGGAAACAGGGACCCGTTTGTTTACGAGCAGTACTTC.

The chain has TRBV9 and TRBJ2-7; 7 bases fit TRBD1. The CDR3 is 15 residues long. V trimming: 0 bases; J trimming: 3 bases; junction bases outside the gene matches: 6. CDR1 and CDR2 (germline): SGDLS, YYNGEE. The CDR3 is CASSVGGGSFYEQYF. DNA of the CDR3: TGTGCCAGCAGCGTAGGAGGGGGCTCTTTCTACGAGCAGTACTTC.

The chain combines TRBV5-1 with TRBJ2-1, with D hard to call. Germline-derived CDR1 and CDR2 are SGHRS and YFSETQ. Trimming shortened V by 3 bases and J by 4 bases, and 14 bases separated the two germline ends. The CDR3 has 15 residues. The CDR3 protein is CASSSSTAPYNEQFF. The CDR3 DNA follows: TGCGCCAGCAGCTCTTCCACAGCCCCTTACAATGAGCAGTTCTTC. Variable domain in full (rest from reference TRBV5-1 and TRBJ2-1): KAGVTQTPRYLIKTRGQQVTLSCSPISGHRSVSWYQQTPGQGLQFLFEYFSETQRNKGNFPGRFSGRQFSNSRSEMNVSTLELGDSALYLCASSSSTAPYNEQFFGPGTRLTVL.

This chain links TRBV29-1 with TRBJ2-2; maybe TRBD1 (6 bases). Germline V CDR1 and CDR2: SQVTM, ANQGSEA. The CDR3 sequence is 15 residues long. V dropped 7 bases and J dropped 4 bases, with 19 bases sitting between them. CDR3 DNA: TGCAGCGCCGGTCCGGGACATTTTAGCACCGGGGAGCTGTTTTTT. Residues: CSAGPGHFSTGELFF.

This clonotype came up a few times. CDR3 sequence reads: CASSYGGLSGYEQYF. In DNA, the CDR3 is TGTGCCAGCAGTTACGGGGGACTGTCTGGGTACGAGCAGTACTTC. The chain has TRBV6-2 or TRBV6-3 and TRBJ2-7, with D perhaps TRBD2 (6 bases). This CDR3 has 15 amino acids. Germline-derived CDR1 and CDR2 are MNHEY and SVGEGT. Trimming removed 2 bases from V and 4 bases from J, with 15 bases in between.

This clonotype was seen only a few times. The chain joins TRBV28 to TRBJ2-1; no clear D. CDR3 length equals 15 residues. Germline CDR1 MDHEN, CDR2 SYDVKM. With 4 bases removed from V and 6 bases from J, the gap between germline ends came to 16 bases. The CDR3 region has the DNA TGTGCCAGCAGTTCCGACCTGGGCCCCACCAATGAGCAGTTCTTC. Residues: CASSSDLGPTNEQFF.

Of note for this clonotype: An end of the junction does not agree with germline; a read error may underlie this. The chain employs TRBV20-1 and TRBJ2-3; no reliable D call. Germline-derived CDR1 and CDR2 are DFQATT and SNEGSKA (reference sequence). The CDR3 is made up of 12 amino acids. The CDR3 coding sequence is TGCAGTGCTAGTTTGGTGGCAGATACGCGGTATTTT. It is translated as CSASLVADTRYF.

V is TRBV9 and J is TRBJ2-2; 9 positions agree with TRBD2. CDR1 and CDR2 from the germline V gene are SGDLS and YYNGEE. This CDR3 has 19 residues. V shed 0 bases and J 1 base; nucleotides not matched to a gene: 10. The CDR3 sequence: CASSVGLAGPRGNTGELFF. The DNA for the CDR3 is TGTGCCAGCAGCGTAGGGCTAGCGGGGCCGAGGGGGAACACCGGGGAGCTGTTTTTT.

This clonotype has just one count. The J gene is TRBJ2-1, the V gene TRBV27, with D tentatively TRBD2 (6 bases). This CDR3 contains 15 residues. CDR1 is MNHEY, CDR2 SMNVEV, per germline (reference sequence). V dropped 2 bases and J dropped 7 bases, with 15 bases sitting between them. The CDR3: CASSLLALGWNEQFF. CDR3 coding DNA: TGTGCCAGCAGTTTACTAGCGCTTGGTTGGAATGAGCAGTTCTTC.

This clonotype was observed a handful of times. The chain has TRBV6-6 and TRBJ2-1, with D possibly matching TRBD1 (7 bases). V was trimmed by 4 bases and J by 7 bases, leaving 14 bases between them. CDR3 length: 14 amino acids. Germline V gene lookup returns CDR1 MNHNY and CDR2 SVGAGI (reference sequence). The CDR3 DNA reads as TGTGCCAGCAGTTGGAGGGGGCGCGTAAATGAGCAGTTCTTC. Amino acids: CASSWRGRVNEQFF.

This clonotype was picked up a small number of times. The V call is TRBV18, the J call TRBJ2-7; a possible D gene is TRBD2 (6 bases). Per the germline V gene, CDR1 is KGHSH and CDR2 is LQKENI. This CDR3 comprises 15 residues. V was trimmed by 0 bases and J by 4 bases, leaving 13 bases between them. The CDR3 region has the DNA TGTGCCAGCTCACCACCAGGGAGGCAGCAGTACGAGCAGTACTTC. Translation: CASSPPGRQQYEQYF.

This clonotype has just a few counts. The V and J genes are TRBV5-6 and TRBJ2-7; D perhaps matches TRBD1 (6 bases). V lost 4 bases to trimming and J lost 7 bases, with 18 bases between them. The CDR3 is 14 residues long. The V gene's germline CDR1 is SGHDT and CDR2 YYEEEE. The CDR3 is CASSRGGETGEQYF. The CDR3 region has the DNA TGTGCCAGCAGCCGTGGGGGCGAGACGGGGGAGCAGTACTTC. Based on the CDR3 plus reference TRBV5-6 and TRBJ2-7, the full variable domain is DAGVTQSPTHLIKTRGQQVTLRCSPKSGHDTVSWYQQALGQGPQFIFQYYEEEERQRGNFPDRFSGHQFPNYSSELNVNALLLGDSALYLCASSRGGETGEQYFGPGTRLTVT.

CDR3 amino acids: CAGLKAGGFYGYTF. DNA of the CDR3: TGTGCCGGACTGAAGGCAGGGGGCTTTTATGGCTACACCTTC. The rearrangement uses TRBV6-1 and TRBJ1-2; 8 nucleotides match TRBD1. Germline lookup yields CDR1 MNHNS and CDR2 SASEGT. The CDR3 sequence is 14 residues long. V dropped 11 bases and J dropped 5; count of bases not matched to a gene: 13.

V is TRBV7-2 and J is TRBJ1-1; possible D gene TRBD1, 6 bases. The V end was cut by 4 bases, the J end by 7 bases, with 16 bases between. CDR3 length equals 14 residues. CDR1 and CDR2 (germline): SGHTA, FQGNSA. CDR3 residues: CASSSRAGQSEAFF. CDR3 DNA: TGTGCCAGCAGCTCTAGGGCCGGACAGAGTGAAGCTTTCTTT.

This clonotype has only a few counts. V gene TRBV11-2 combines with J gene TRBJ2-3; 14 bases fit TRBD2. Germline trimming cut 5 bases from V and 4 bases from J; bases unmatched to any gene: 2. Per germline, CDR1 SGHAT and CDR2 FQNNGV. The CDR3 is 15 amino acids. In DNA form, the CDR3 reads TGTGCCAGCAGCCAGGGACTAGCGGGGGCAGATACGCAGTATTTT. It codes for CASSQGLAGADTQYF.

The chain employs TRBV6-2 or TRBV6-3 and TRBJ1-6; D is unclear. CDR1 is MNHEY, CDR2 SVGEGT, per germline. The CDR3 spans 13 residues. V was clipped by 4 bases and J by 9 bases, with 10 bases between them. This chain's CDR3 is CASSSAGFSPLHF. As DNA, the CDR3 is TGTGCCAGCAGTTCGGCGGGTTTTTCACCCCTCCACTTT.